One sample yielded the 13 T cell receptor beta chains listed below, sequenced in a study of Ad26.COV2.S vaccination and SARS-CoV-2 variants. The treatment denotes: roughly 18 received Ad26.COV2.S at low or high dose, single or two shots; a few received placebo; per-sample allocation not given. Sampling was done on day 63 after the first vaccine or placebo injection. This table comes from immunoSEQ multiplex PCR, and its TCRdb copy is limited to in-frame clones, with some not included. Of approximately 460,000 clones listed, approximately 90% are singletons. Sequencing was performed on peripheral blood, taken in a trial of Ad26.COV2.S vaccine versus placebo. The receptor source for this set is a person aged 18 to 65 who received the Ad26.COV2.S COVID-19 vaccine or a placebo.

V usage is TRBV19 and J usage is TRBJ2-7; TRBD2 is a possible D gene (6 bases). Germline lookup yields CDR1 LNHDA and CDR2 SQIVND (reference sequence). V was clipped by 3 bases and J by 4 bases, with 28 bases between them. This CDR3 is 19 amino acids long. The chain's CDR3 is CASSMAITVGGGKRYEQYF. The CDR3 bases are TGTGCCAGTAGTATGGCAATTACAGTAGGCGGAGGGAAGCGGTACGAGCAGTACTTC.

V is TRBV28 and J is TRBJ2-7, with 9 bases fitting TRBD1. The CDR3 is 15 amino acids. Germline lookup yields CDR1 MDHEN and CDR2 SYDVKM. The V and J ends lost 1 base and 3 bases, in that order; junction bases with no gene match: 4. The CDR3 region is CASSLYRGLDYEQYF. The CDR3 coding sequence is TGTGCCAGCAGTTTATACAGGGGGCTAGACTACGAGCAGTACTTC.

This chain links TRBV6-5 with TRBJ1-5, with TRBD1 matching 8 bases. Germline values: CDR1 MNHEY, CDR2 SVGAGI. CDR3 length: 15 residues. V shed 7 bases, J shed 5 bases, and the junction held 10 bases outside the gene matches. This CDR3 reads CASTRQGSFHQPQHF. As DNA, the CDR3 is TGTGCCAGCACCCGACAGGGGAGCTTCCATCAGCCCCAGCATTTT.

The J gene is TRBJ2-2, the V gene TRBV7-9; D might be TRBD2 (5 bases). The length of the CDR3 is 16 residues. Germline lookup yields CDR1 SEHNR and CDR2 FQNEAQ (reference sequence). V lost 5 bases and J lost 5, with 18 bases in between. In DNA form, the CDR3 reads TGTGCCAGCAGCCCCGCAACGGGATCCCCGACCGGGGAGCTGTTTTTT. It translates to CASSPATGSPTGELFF.

The V gene is TRBV2, the J gene TRBJ2-2; 7 bases are shared with TRBD1. CDR3 size: 16 residues. In germline, CDR1 is SNHLY, CDR2 FYNNEI. J gave up 2 bases and V 4 bases, and 7 bases lay outside the gene matches. The CDR3: CASSALGTANTGELFF. In DNA, the CDR3 is TGTGCCAGCAGTGCGCTCGGGACAGCAAACACCGGGGAGCTGTTTTTT.

Notes on this clone: The sample has other DNA sequences that encode this CDR3 too. The chain recombines TRBV20-1 with TRBJ2-7; D gene uncertain. V lost 6 bases and J lost 4, with 10 bases in between. Germline CDR1 reads DFQATT; CDR2 reads SNEGSKA (reference sequence). There are 11 residues in the CDR3. CDR3: CSASWGYEQYF. CDR3 DNA sequence: TGCAGTGCCTCCTGGGGATACGAGCAGTACTTC.

V usage is TRBV27 and J usage is TRBJ2-7; 11 nucleotides agree with TRBD1. The CDR3 is 15 residues long. J lost 3 bases, V lost 2 bases, and 3 bases had no gene match. CDR1 MNHEY and CDR2 SMNVEV come from the germline V gene (reference sequence). CDR3 bases: TGTGCCAGCAGTTTAGGGACAGGGGGTTACTACGAGCAGTACTTC. Translating it yields CASSLGTGGYYEQYF.

A word on this clone: Different DNA sequences within this sample yield the same CDR3. V and J are TRBV28 and TRBJ1-2; D ambiguous. V was shortened by 9 bases and J by 0 bases, with 5 bases between the two germline ends. CDR3 length: 11 residues. Germline V gene sequence: CDR1 MDHEN, CDR2 SYDVKM. CDR3 residues: CASKANYGYTF. As DNA, the CDR3 is TGTGCCAGTAAGGCTAACTATGGCTACACCTTC.

The CDR3 coding sequence is TGTGCCAGCAGCGGCGGGAACAGGAGCTCCTATAATTCACCCCTCCACTTT. The encoded protein is CASSGGNRSSYNSPLHF. The rearrangement uses TRBV5-4 and TRBJ1-6, with a possible D match to TRBD1 (5 bases). The CDR3 contains 17 residues. With 4 bases removed from V and 0 bases from J, the gap between germline ends came to 14 bases. Germline V gene sequence: CDR1 SGHNT, CDR2 YYREEE (reference sequence).

This clone has just one count. V gene TRBV29-1 combines with J gene TRBJ2-7, with 7 nucleotides matching TRBD1. The V segment lost 6 bases and the J segment 3 bases; nucleotides outside the gene matches: 8. This CDR3 comprises 13 residues. CDR1 is SQVTM and CDR2 is ANQGSEA in the germline V gene. CDR3 bases: TGCAGCGTCGTAGGGGACAGAGACTACGAGCAGTACTTC. As protein: CSVVGDRDYEQYF.

The gene calls are TRBV6-5 and TRBJ1-1, with D possibly being TRBD1 (6 bases). The V gene's germline CDR1 is MNHEY and CDR2 SVGAGI. Between the trimmed V and J ends, which lost 6 bases and 0 bases, there was a span of 8 bases. The CDR3 consists of 13 residues. The CDR3 DNA reads TGTGCCAGCAGCTGGACAGTGAACACTGAAGCTTTCTTT. Amino acids: CASSWTVNTEAFF.

This chain uses TRBV4-1 with TRBJ1-1, with 8 bases lining up with TRBD1. The CDR3 has 16 amino acids. V was pared by 3 bases and J by 1 base, with 7 bases of the junction left unmatched. Germline V gives CDR1 MGHRA, CDR2 YSYEKL. This CDR3 reads CASSQVTGTGNTEAFF. The CDR3 DNA sequence: TGCGCCAGCAGCCAGGTAACCGGGACAGGGAACACTGAAGCTTTCTTT.

This clone was recorded once. The chain joins TRBV7-8 to TRBJ1-1, with D possibly TRBD1 on 6 matching bases. From germline, CDR1 is SGHVS and CDR2 FQNEAQ. The CDR3 is 14 amino acids. The V gene lost 2 bases and the J gene lost 5 bases, with 12 bases spanning the gap. The CDR3 sequence: CASSLRGVGTEAFF. CDR3 nucleotide sequence: TGTGCCAGCAGCTTAAGGGGGGTGGGGACTGAAGCTTTCTTT. Based on the CDR3 plus reference TRBV7-8 and TRBJ1-1, the full variable domain is GAGVSQSPRYKVAKRGQDVALRCDPISGHVSLFWYQQALGQGPEFLTYFQNEAQLDKSGLPSDRFFAERPEGSVSTLKIQRTQQEDSAVYLCASSLRGVGTEAFFGQGTRLTVV.